One and the same sample provided the 9 T cell receptor beta chains below, sequenced in a study of T cell repertoires in cytomegalovirus infection. TCRdb ran MiXCR on the reads and lists one entry per CDR3 protein. The sample contains about 320,000 distinct CDR3 sequences, more than 8% of which appear only once. Source material: PBMCs. Receptors originate from a human donor in good health (CMV status not recorded). Some clones in this sample may be carry-over from other donors' samples.

In its sample, this clonotype was seen a few times. The gene calls are TRBV3-1 and TRBJ2-7; possibly TRBD1 for D (5 bases). The V end was cut by 3 bases, the J end by 2 bases, with 8 bases between. CDR3 size: 13 residues. Germline CDR1 is LGHDT and CDR2 is YNNKEL (reference sequence). The CDR3 nucleotides are TGTGCCAGCAGCCAGCCAGGGACCTACGAGCAGTACTTC. Its translation is CASSQPGTYEQYF.

The rearrangement joins TRBV20-1 to TRBJ2-2; 11 bases line up with TRBD2. The CDR3 runs 17 residues. Germline V gene data show CDR1 as DFQATT and CDR2 as SNEGSKA (reference sequence). Unmatched junction bases numbered 3, after V lost 0 bases and J lost 0 bases. The chain's CDR3 is CSARDRTSGSNTGELFF. DNA for the CDR3: TGCAGTGCTAGAGACAGGACTAGCGGGTCGAACACCGGGGAGCTGTTTTTT.

This clonotype was seen just once. The chain carries TRBV7-2 and TRBJ1-4; D perhaps matches TRBD1 (5 bases). The CDR3 is made up of 15 amino acids. V dropped 5 bases and J dropped 3 bases, with 13 bases sitting between them. The germline V gene has CDR1 SGHTA and CDR2 FQGNSA. This CDR3 reads CASSRVGGANEKLFF. CDR3 DNA sequence: TGTGCCAGCAGCCGGGTCGGGGGGGCTAATGAAAAACTGTTTTTT.

This clonotype was found many times. The chain carries TRBV4-2 and TRBJ2-7; 8 bases are shared with TRBD2. CDR1 LGHNA and CDR2 YNFKEQ come from the germline V gene. The CDR3 length is 15 residues. Germline trimming cut 3 bases from V and 0 bases from J; bases unmatched to any gene: 4. The CDR3 DNA reads TGTGCCAGCAGCCAGACCGGGACTAGCTCCTACGAGCAGTACTTC. Its translation: CASSQTGTSSYEQYF.

The sample holds a few counts of this clonotype. The chain carries TRBV4-2 and TRBJ2-2, with a tentative D call TRBD1 (6 bases). The CDR3 runs 16 residues. Germline V CDR1 and CDR2: LGHNA, YNFKEQ. V was cut by 3 bases and J by 0 bases, with 11 bases left in between. The CDR3 bases are TGTGCCAGCAGCCATCCGGGACACTCGAACACCGGGGAGCTGTTTTTT. Its protein product is CASSHPGHSNTGELFF.

The table lists this clonotype with many counts. This rearrangement joins TRBV7-2 to TRBJ1-2, with D possibly matching TRBD1 (6 bases). CDR1 and CDR2 (germline): SGHTA, FQGNSA. V lost 6 bases and J lost 6, with 14 bases in between. The CDR3 has 13 residues. CDR3 coding DNA: TGTGCCAGCAGAAAGATCACAGGGAATGGCTACACCTTC. Translated, it gives CASRKITGNGYTF.

This clonotype was observed at least ten times. V is TRBV7-2 and J is TRBJ1-1, with TRBD1 matching over 7 bases. J gave up 5 bases and V 1 base, and 7 bases lay outside the gene matches. The CDR3 covers 15 residues. Germline lookup yields CDR1 SGHTA and CDR2 FQGNSA. The CDR3 loop is CASSLVAGGRTEAFF. CDR3 nucleotide sequence: TGTGCCAGCAGCTTAGTGGCAGGGGGGAGGACTGAAGCTTTCTTT. Filled out from reference TRBV7-2 and TRBJ1-1, the complete variable domain reads GAGVSQSPSNKVTEKGKDVELRCDPISGHTALYWYRQSLGQGLEFLIYFQGNSAPDKSGLPSDRFSAERTGGSVSTLTIQRTQQEDSAVYLCASSLVAGGRTEAFFGQGTRLTVV.

The V call is TRBV20-1, the J call TRBJ2-7; 10 bases fit TRBD2. Germline assignment: CDR1 DFQATT and CDR2 SNEGSKA (reference sequence). The ends lost 0 bases at V and 0 bases at J; junction bases unmatched: 2. This CDR3 is 15 amino acids long. The CDR3 DNA follows: TGCAGTGCTAGAGAAGGACTAGCGGCCTCCTACGAGCAGTACTTC. This sequence encodes CSAREGLAASYEQYF.

The gene calls are TRBV11-1 and TRBJ2-3; D possibly uses TRBD1 or TRBD2 (5 bases each). Germline loops: CDR1 SGHAT, CDR2 FQDESV (reference sequence). Trimming removed 5 bases from V and 4 bases from J, with 10 bases in between. This CDR3 has 13 residues. The CDR3 loop is CASSRGAADTQYF. Here the CDR3 DNA reads TGTGCCAGCAGCAGAGGGGCGGCAGATACGCAGTATTTT.